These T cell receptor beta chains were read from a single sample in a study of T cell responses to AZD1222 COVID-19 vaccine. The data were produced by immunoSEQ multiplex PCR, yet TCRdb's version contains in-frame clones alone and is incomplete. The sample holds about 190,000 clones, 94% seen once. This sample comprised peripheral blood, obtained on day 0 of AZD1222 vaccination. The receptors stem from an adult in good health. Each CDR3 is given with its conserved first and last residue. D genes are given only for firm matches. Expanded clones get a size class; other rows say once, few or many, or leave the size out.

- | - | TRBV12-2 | CASLPTGTAHGQRTDTQYF
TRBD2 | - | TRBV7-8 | CASSLESGRGETQYF
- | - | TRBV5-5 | CASSTNTGANYGYTF
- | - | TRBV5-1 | CASSLDGAFGDLYF
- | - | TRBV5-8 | CASSLGTTGATNEKLFF
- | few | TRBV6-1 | CASSEEWNYGYTF
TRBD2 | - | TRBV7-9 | CASSLGLGLSYNEQFF
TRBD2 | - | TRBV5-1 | CASSPSILPGGPHNEQFF
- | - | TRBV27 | CASSTLQGLNTGELFF
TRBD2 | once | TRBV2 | CASSEEREYPYEQYF
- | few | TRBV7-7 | CASSLHAAVVSPLHF